What follows are 9 T cell receptor beta chains derived from one specimen sequenced in a study of T cells in Graves' hyperthyroidism and ophthalmopathy. Template material for amplifying TCR beta CDR3 regions consisted of RNA transcripts. RT-PCR in the first round (using the HTBI primer set) targeted the TCR CDR3. One entry per CDR3 protein, called by TCRdb with MiXCR from the multiplex PCR reads. Of 550,000 to 800,000 distinct CDR3 sequences in the sample, about a sixth were seen once. Material: blood. Receptors originate from a man younger than 35 with Graves' hyperthyroidism.

The rearrangement joins TRBV28 to TRBJ1-5, with TRBD1 matching 9 bases. This CDR3 is 14 amino acids long. Germline CDR1 reads MDHEN; CDR2 reads SYDVKM. Trimming removed 8 bases from V and 6 bases from J; junction bases left unmatched: 8. The CDR3, as DNA: TGTGCCAGCCAGACGGGGACAGGGATTCAGCCCCAGCATTTT. It specifies CASQTGTGIQPQHF.

A few counts support this clonotype. This chain connects TRBV29-1 to TRBJ2-7; possible D gene TRBD2, 6 bases. Germline V CDR1 and CDR2: SQVTM, ANQGSEA. CDR3 length: 12 amino acids. Trimming pared 7 bases from V and 5 bases from J, leaving 15 bases between. The CDR3 DNA sequence: TGCAGCGCCACCCTGGGAGGCCACGAGCAGTACTTC. Translation: CSATLGGHEQYF.

This clonotype has at least ten counts. The rearrangement uses TRBV20-1 and TRBJ2-1, with 13 bases that match TRBD2. The CDR3 is made up of 13 amino acids. J was trimmed by 7 bases and V by 6 bases; bases with no gene match: 3. Germline V gene lookup returns CDR1 DFQATT and CDR2 SNEGSKA (reference sequence). In DNA, the CDR3 is TGCAGTGCGAGGACTAGCGGGAGTAATGAGCAGTTCTTC. This translates into CSARTSGSNEQFF.

In its sample, this clonotype was seen many times. The chain combines TRBV7-8 with TRBJ1-1; perhaps TRBD1 as D (5 bases). The germline V gene encodes CDR1 SGHVS and CDR2 FQNEAQ. CDR3 size: 17 residues. V lost 5 bases to trimming and J lost 4 bases, with 23 bases between them. CDR3 in DNA: TGTGCCAGCAGCCCATTTAGGGCCTTAGCGGGGGGCACTGAAGCTTTCTTT. It encodes CASSPFRALAGGTEAFF.

Concerning this clonotype: Just one base apart from a much larger clone, this may be a read error. This sequence joins TRBV12-3 or TRBV12-4 and TRBJ2-1; 9 nucleotides match TRBD1. V lost 6 bases and J lost 6; bases outside the gene matches: 12. This CDR3 comprises 16 residues. CDR3 protein: CASRLGGTGSINEQFF. The DNA for the CDR3 is TGTGCCAGCAGGTTGGGTGGGACAGGGAGCATCAATGAGCAGTTCTTC.

This clonotype was recorded at least ten times. The chain couples TRBV5-1 to TRBJ2-7, with 8 bases lining up with TRBD2. V trimming: 4 bases; J trimming: 0 bases; junction bases outside the gene matches: 6. Germline values: CDR1 SGHRS, CDR2 YFSETQ. The CDR3 runs 15 residues. This chain's CDR3 is CASSPTSGFSYEQYF. CDR3 DNA: TGCGCCAGCAGCCCTACTAGCGGCTTCTCCTACGAGCAGTACTTC.

This chain links TRBV6-5 with TRBJ2-1; 12 positions match TRBD2. The ends lost 2 bases at V and 6 bases at J; junction bases unmatched: 5. CDR1 is MNHEY, CDR2 SVGAGI, per germline. This CDR3 has 16 amino acids. In DNA form, the CDR3 reads TGTGCCAGCAGTTACCCCGGACTAGCGGGACTCAATGAGCAGTTCTTC. It specifies CASSYPGLAGLNEQFF.

This clonotype was seen many times. The chain has TRBV28 and TRBJ2-1, with 9 bases matching TRBD1. V dropped 7 bases and J dropped 6; count of bases not matched to a gene: 19. Looked up from germline, CDR1 is MDHEN and CDR2 is SYDVKM. The CDR3 is 18 amino acids. CDR3 region: CASTPVGQGFKAVNEQFF. The CDR3, as DNA: TGTGCCAGCACCCCGGTGGGACAGGGCTTCAAGGCCGTCAATGAGCAGTTCTTC.

V gene TRBV7-3 combines with J gene TRBJ2-1, with 7 bases fitting TRBD1. The CDR3 contains 15 residues. CDR1 SGHTA and CDR2 FQGTGA come from the germline V gene. Trimming cost V 3 bases and J 5 bases; bases outside gene matches: 7. The CDR3 is CASSLTFGQDNEQFF. CDR3 in DNA: TGTGCCAGCAGCTTGACATTCGGACAGGACAATGAGCAGTTCTTC.